This T cell receptor (beta chain) was observed in a study of CXCR3-negative and CXCR3-positive naive CD8 T cells. Regarding the study as a whole: Cryopreserved cells showed partially decreased CXCR3 expression, and most assays used fresh PBMCs. TRB CDR3 hydrophobicity was greater in CXCR3-positive naive cells than in CXCR3-negative naive cells. Naive subsets displayed similar surface CD5, and TCR strength was inferred from TRB CDR3 properties.

This CDR3 has 14 residues. From germline, CDR1 is SGHRS and CDR2 YFSETQ. Carrying UMI labels, the TRB cDNA libraries were prepared through 5' RACE. TCRdb reanalyzed the 5' RACE reads and collapses them to one entry per CDR3 protein, without DNA. Its clone listing holds approximately 120,000 distinct CDR3 sequences. The sorter processed each CD8+ T cell subset in triplicate at about 320,000 cells apiece. In regard to this clonotype: Antigen unknown.

The receptor's source is a human donor in good health. Some clones in this sample may be carry-over from other donors' samples. The J gene is TRBJ2-7, the V gene TRBV5-1; TCRdb proposes TRBD1, but this gene call is untestable without DNA. The sequencing input was naive CXCR3+ CD8+ T cells from blood. Subset here: CD45RO-CCR7+CD27+CD95- naive CD8+ T cells expressing CXCR3 (TNR3+). The CDR3 protein is CASSGTGLNYEQYF. The variable domain in full, with the rest retrieved from reference TRBV5-1 and TRBJ2-7, is KAGVTQTPRYLIKTRGQQVTLSCSPISGHRSVSWYQQTPGQGLQFLFEYFSETQRNKGNFPGRFSGRQFSNSRSEMNVSTLELGDSALYLCASSGTGLNYEQYFGPGTRLTVT.